This is a list of T cell receptor beta chains from one sample in a study of cytomegalovirus exposure and HLA in healthy donors. This table comes from immunoSEQ multiplex PCR, and its TCRdb copy is limited to in-frame clones, with some not included. The repertoire holds about 210,000 clones, roughly 77% seen once, with around 0.38% in the top ten. The sequenced sample was PBMCs. Receptor source: a male donor in good health and CMV-seropositive. The CDR3 runs from the conserved cysteine through the conserved F or W. A D gene is named only where the DNA matches it firmly. Clone size, where shown, is once, few, many, or a class for clones that have expanded.

D gene: TRBD1; V gene: TRBV29-1; J gene: TRBJ2-7; clone size: -; CDR3 protein: CSAGQGVYEQYF; CDR3 DNA: TGCAGCGCCGGACAGGGGGTGTACGAGCAGTACTTC
D gene: -; V gene: TRBV11-1; J gene: TRBJ2-1; clone size: once; CDR3 protein: CASSRDFKNEQFF; CDR3 DNA: TGTGCCAGCAGCAGGGACTTCAAAAATGAGCAGTTCTTC
D gene: -; V gene: TRBV27; J gene: TRBJ1-6; clone size: few; CDR3 protein: CASSIRQSGMSNSPLHF; CDR3 DNA: TGTGCCAGCAGTATAAGACAGAGTGGGATGTCAAATTCACCCCTCCACTTT
D gene: TRBD1; V gene: TRBV6-6; J gene: TRBJ2-7; clone size: -; CDR3 protein: CASSSWDRGLYEQYF; CDR3 DNA: TGTGCCAGCAGCTCATGGGACAGGGGGCTTTACGAGCAGTACTTC
D gene: -; V gene: TRBV28; J gene: TRBJ2-1; clone size: -; CDR3 protein: CASSLVGTYPYEQFF; CDR3 DNA: TGTGCCAGCAGTTTAGTTGGGACTTACCCGTATGAGCAGTTCTTC
D gene: -; V gene: TRBV6-6; J gene: TRBJ2-1; clone size: -; CDR3 protein: CASSFATGNEQFF; CDR3 DNA: TGTGCCAGCAGTTTCGCAACAGGGAATGAGCAGTTCTTC
D gene: -; V gene: TRBV5-1; J gene: TRBJ2-1; clone size: -; CDR3 protein: CASSLEVDPGGEQFF; CDR3 DNA: TGCGCCAGCAGCTTGGAGGTCGACCCAGGAGGTGAGCAGTTCTTC
D gene: TRBD1; V gene: TRBV5-6; J gene: TRBJ2-7; clone size: -; CDR3 protein: CASSSRDRPVHEQYF; CDR3 DNA: TGTGCCAGCAGCTCCCGGGACAGGCCCGTCCACGAGCAGTACTTC
D gene: TRBD1; V gene: TRBV7-9; J gene: TRBJ1-5; clone size: -; CDR3 protein: CASSLTGGNQPQHF; CDR3 DNA: TGTGCCAGCAGCTTGACAGGGGGCAATCAGCCCCAGCATTTT
D gene: -; V gene: TRBV4-2; J gene: TRBJ1-2; clone size: -; CDR3 protein: CASSQGDGDPTRYGYTF; CDR3 DNA: TGTGCCAGCAGCCAAGGGGATGGAGACCCGACTAGGTATGGCTACACCTTC
D gene: -; V gene: TRBV7-3; J gene: TRBJ1-1; clone size: -; CDR3 protein: CASSSQGGTEAFF; CDR3 DNA: TGTGCCAGCAGCTCACAGGGAGGGACTGAAGCTTTCTTT
D gene: TRBD1; V gene: TRBV7-8; J gene: TRBJ2-2; clone size: -; CDR3 protein: CASSPRTGGGELFF; CDR3 DNA: TGTGCCAGCAGCCCACGGACAGGGGGCGGGGAGCTGTTTTTT
D gene: -; V gene: TRBV7-6; J gene: TRBJ2-1; clone size: -; CDR3 protein: CASSPLSGEQFF; CDR3 DNA: TGTGCCAGCAGCCCCCTCAGCGGAGAGCAGTTCTTC
D gene: TRBD2; V gene: TRBV6-5; J gene: TRBJ2-1; clone size: -; CDR3 protein: CASSYSSGMGYNEQFF; CDR3 DNA: TGTGCCAGCAGTTATTCTAGCGGGATGGGCTACAATGAGCAGTTCTTC
D gene: TRBD1; V gene: TRBV7-8; J gene: TRBJ1-2; clone size: -; CDR3 protein: CASSSRTGGGGYTF; CDR3 DNA: TGTGCCAGCAGCTCCAGGACAGGGGGCGGGGGCTACACCTTC
D gene: TRBD1; V gene: TRBV19; J gene: TRBJ2-3; clone size: -; CDR3 protein: CASSIQGADTQYF; CDR3 DNA: TGTGCCAGTAGTATACAGGGGGCAGATACGCAGTATTTT
D gene: -; V gene: TRBV28; J gene: TRBJ1-6; clone size: once; CDR3 protein: CASRTPGSSYNSPLHF; CDR3 DNA: TGTGCCAGCAGGACTCCGGGGAGCTCCTATAATTCACCCCTCCACTTT
D gene: TRBD2; V gene: TRBV7-4; J gene: TRBJ2-7; clone size: few; CDR3 protein: CASSPLGGRPIYEQYF; CDR3 DNA: TGTGCCAGCAGCCCCCTGGGCGGGAGGCCAATATACGAGCAGTACTTC
D gene: -; V gene: TRBV18; J gene: TRBJ1-1; clone size: -; CDR3 protein: CASSPYAGDTEAFF; CDR3 DNA: TGTGCCAGCTCACCATACGCAGGGGACACTGAAGCTTTCTTT
D gene: -; V gene: TRBV7-6; J gene: TRBJ2-1; clone size: -; CDR3 protein: CASSLTVYNEQFF; CDR3 DNA: TGTGCCAGCAGCTTAACAGTCTACAATGAGCAGTTCTTC
D gene: -; V gene: TRBV5-5; J gene: TRBJ2-7; clone size: few; CDR3 protein: CASSLPGDNFYEQYF; CDR3 DNA: TGTGCCAGCAGTTTGCCCGGGGACAACTTCTACGAGCAGTACTTC
D gene: TRBD2; V gene: TRBV19; J gene: TRBJ2-7; clone size: few; CDR3 protein: CASSPTSRVWEQYF; CDR3 DNA: TGTGCCAGTAGTCCGACTAGCAGAGTTTGGGAGCAGTACTTC
D gene: -; V gene: TRBV13; J gene: TRBJ2-3; clone size: once; CDR3 protein: CASSSRLGRTGDTQYF; CDR3 DNA: TGTGCCAGCAGCTCCCGACTAGGACGGACAGGTGATACGCAGTATTTT
D gene: TRBD2; V gene: TRBV27; J gene: TRBJ2-5; clone size: few; CDR3 protein: CASSLAGDQETQYF; CDR3 DNA: TGTGCCAGCAGTTTGGCGGGAGACCAAGAGACCCAGTACTTC
D gene: TRBD2; V gene: TRBV7-6; J gene: TRBJ2-1; clone size: -; CDR3 protein: CASSLELAGSTYNEQFF; CDR3 DNA: TGTGCCAGCAGCTTAGAGCTAGCGGGGTCTACCTACAATGAGCAGTTCTTC
D gene: -; V gene: TRBV7-2; J gene: TRBJ2-1; clone size: -; CDR3 protein: CASSFQVGGQSYNEQFF; CDR3 DNA: TGTGCCAGCAGCTTCCAGGTGGGCGGGCAGTCCTACAATGAGCAGTTCTTC
D gene: TRBD1; V gene: TRBV5-1; J gene: TRBJ1-3; clone size: few; CDR3 protein: CASSSQGVSGNTIYF; CDR3 DNA: TGCGCCAGCAGCTCACAGGGGGTCTCTGGAAACACCATATATTTT
D gene: -; V gene: TRBV19; J gene: TRBJ2-1; clone size: -; CDR3 protein: CASSLLFYNEQFF; CDR3 DNA: TGTGCCAGTAGTCTTCTCTTCTACAATGAGCAGTTCTTC
D gene: -; V gene: TRBV7-9; J gene: TRBJ2-7; clone size: few; CDR3 protein: CASSLGTREQYF; CDR3 DNA: TGTGCCAGCAGCTTGGGGACTCGAGAGCAGTACTTC
D gene: TRBD1; V gene: TRBV9; J gene: TRBJ2-7; clone size: -; CDR3 protein: CASSVRDRAGYEQYF; CDR3 DNA: TGTGCCAGCAGCGTACGCGACAGGGCAGGATACGAGCAGTACTTC
D gene: -; V gene: TRBV5-1; J gene: TRBJ2-3; clone size: few; CDR3 protein: CASSSGTPSTDTQYF; CDR3 DNA: TGCGCCAGCAGCTCCGGGACTCCCAGCACAGATACGCAGTATTTT
D gene: -; V gene: TRBV7-9; J gene: TRBJ1-2; clone size: -; CDR3 protein: CASSSWATEDYGYTF; CDR3 DNA: TGTGCCAGCAGCTCCTGGGCAACCGAAGACTATGGCTACACCTTC
D gene: -; V gene: TRBV28; J gene: TRBJ1-1; clone size: once; CDR3 protein: CASSEGTEAFF; CDR3 DNA: TGTGCCAGCTCAGAGGGAACTGAAGCTTTCTTT
D gene: TRBD2; V gene: TRBV5-5; J gene: TRBJ2-5; clone size: -; CDR3 protein: CASSLFASGERGETQYF; CDR3 DNA: TGTGCCAGCAGCTTGTTTGCGAGCGGGGAACGGGGAGAGACCCAGTACTTC
D gene: -; V gene: TRBV7-2; J gene: TRBJ2-5; clone size: -; CDR3 protein: CASSFRRGAQETQYF; CDR3 DNA: TGTGCCAGCAGCTTCCGACGGGGGGCCCAAGAGACCCAGTACTTC
D gene: -; V gene: TRBV5-1; J gene: TRBJ1-6; clone size: -; CDR3 protein: CASSFASINSPLHF; CDR3 DNA: TGCGCCAGCAGCTTTGCCTCTATCAATTCACCCCTCCACTTT
D gene: TRBD1; V gene: TRBV7-8; J gene: TRBJ1-2; clone size: once; CDR3 protein: CASSVRQGNYGYTF; CDR3 DNA: TGTGCCAGCAGCGTAAGACAGGGAAACTATGGCTACACCTTC
D gene: -; V gene: TRBV7-2; J gene: TRBJ2-5; clone size: -; CDR3 protein: CASTDRLVGTQYF; CDR3 DNA: TGTGCCAGCACCGACAGACTAGTCGGGACCCAGTACTTC
D gene: -; V gene: TRBV5-1; J gene: TRBJ1-3; clone size: -; CDR3 protein: CASSPEAGVFSGNTIYF; CDR3 DNA: TGCGCCAGCAGCCCCGAGGCGGGGGTCTTCTCTGGAAACACCATATATTTT
D gene: TRBD1; V gene: TRBV6-1; J gene: TRBJ1-2; clone size: -; CDR3 protein: CASSANRDRRGYTF; CDR3 DNA: TGTGCCAGCAGTGCCAACCGGGACAGAAGGGGCTACACCTTC
D gene: -; V gene: TRBV2; J gene: TRBJ2-1; clone size: -; CDR3 protein: CAGHRGGPYNEQFF; CDR3 DNA: TGTGCCGGGCATCGCGGAGGGCCCTACAATGAGCAGTTCTTC
D gene: TRBD2; V gene: TRBV10-3; J gene: TRBJ2-1; clone size: -; CDR3 protein: CAISDPGTNNEQFF; CDR3 DNA: TGTGCCATCAGTGACCCCGGGACTAACAATGAGCAGTTCTTC
D gene: TRBD1; V gene: TRBV4-3; J gene: TRBJ2-7; clone size: -; CDR3 protein: CASSPGITGVYEQYF; CDR3 DNA: TGCGCCAGCAGCCCCGGGATTACAGGGGTTTACGAGCAGTACTTC
D gene: -; V gene: TRBV7-9; J gene: TRBJ1-4; clone size: -; CDR3 protein: CASGGGETNEKLFF; CDR3 DNA: TGTGCCAGCGGCGGGGGCGAGACTAATGAAAAACTGTTTTTT
D gene: -; V gene: TRBV2; J gene: TRBJ1-2; clone size: -; CDR3 protein: CASTRTAETTNYGYTF; CDR3 DNA: TGTGCCAGCACCCGGACAGCCGAAACCACTAACTATGGCTACACCTTC
D gene: TRBD2; V gene: TRBV7-8; J gene: TRBJ2-3; clone size: -; CDR3 protein: CASSARLAEKTDTQYF; CDR3 DNA: TGTGCCAGCAGCGCGCGACTAGCGGAAAAGACAGATACGCAGTATTTT
D gene: TRBD2; V gene: TRBV19; J gene: TRBJ2-7; clone size: -; CDR3 protein: CASSISYTLGGSYEQYF; CDR3 DNA: TGTGCCAGTAGTATTTCCTACACCCTCGGGGGGTCCTACGAGCAGTACTTC
D gene: -; V gene: TRBV5-1; J gene: TRBJ2-7; clone size: -; CDR3 protein: CASSLVGRDSYEQYF; CDR3 DNA: TGCGCCAGCAGCTTGGTGGGCAGGGACTCCTACGAGCAGTACTTC
D gene: TRBD2; V gene: TRBV5-1; J gene: TRBJ2-5; clone size: -; CDR3 protein: CASSFIAGEETQYF; CDR3 DNA: TGCGCCAGCAGCTTCATAGCGGGAGAAGAGACCCAGTACTTC
D gene: -; V gene: TRBV28; J gene: TRBJ2-3; clone size: -; CDR3 protein: CASRVGVPIDTQYF; CDR3 DNA: TGTGCCAGCAGGGTGGGAGTGCCCATAGATACGCAGTATTTT
D gene: -; V gene: TRBV5-1; J gene: TRBJ2-7; clone size: -; CDR3 protein: CASSAAYSERYEQYF; CDR3 DNA: TGCGCCAGCAGCGCGGCCTACTCCGAGAGGTACGAGCAGTACTTC
D gene: -; V gene: TRBV7-3; J gene: TRBJ1-1; clone size: -; CDR3 protein: CASSLLGGRTEAFF; CDR3 DNA: TGTGCCAGCAGCCTGTTGGGGGGAAGGACTGAAGCTTTCTTT